This entry lists 32 T cell receptor beta chains sequenced from one sample in a study of CD8 T cells in ankylosing spondylitis. General observations from the study: Roughly eight highly homologous variants made up a TCR beta motif that seemed to typify ankylosing spondylitis blood.

TCRdb redid the calling of the 5' RACE reads with MiXCR, one entry per CDR3 protein. The data show some 840,000 distinct CDR3 sequences, about 12% seen once. These receptors' antigens are unknown. Sequenced: blood, either unsorted or a sorted T cell fraction (not recorded which). Every receptor here comes from a male donor with ankylosing spondylitis.

The table lists this clonotype with many counts. This sequence joins TRBV5-1 and TRBJ1-2; D uncertain. Germline assignment: CDR1 SGHRS and CDR2 YFSETQ. The CDR3 length is 14 residues. Trimming took off 2 bases at V and 6 bases at J, with 14 bases between the two ends. CDR3 in DNA: TGCGCCAGCAGCTTAGGGAGGACGGTCGATGGCTACACCTTC. This codes for CASSLGRTVDGYTF.

The chain is built from TRBV29-1 and TRBJ2-5; weak D call: TRBD1 (5 bases). V was cut by 8 bases and J by 1 base, with 17 bases left in between. Looked up from germline, CDR1 is SQVTM and CDR2 is ANQGSEA. The CDR3 loop spans 14 amino acids. This chain's CDR3 is CSIFRSGSQETQYF. The DNA for the CDR3 is TGCAGCATATTCCGATCAGGGTCCCAAGAGACCCAGTACTTC.

This clonotype appeared a few times. V and J are TRBV5-4 and TRBJ2-1; D is uncertain. CDR1 and CDR2 (germline): SGHNT, YYREEE (reference sequence). Trimming took off 0 bases at V and 14 bases at J, with 15 bases between the two ends. The CDR3 covers 13 residues. The CDR3 spells CASSLAANEGKFF. In nucleotides, the CDR3 is TGTGCCAGCAGCTTGGCCGCTAACGAAGGGAAGTTCTTC.

This rearrangement joins TRBV7-9 to TRBJ2-5; 8 nucleotides match TRBD1. The V gene's germline CDR1 is SEHNR and CDR2 FQNEAQ (reference sequence). The length of the CDR3 is 13 residues. V was pared by 11 bases and J by 2 bases, with 7 bases of the junction left unmatched. The CDR3 DNA reads TGTGCCGGCTCCAGGGACAGGCAAGAGACCCAGTACTTC. Amino acids: CAGSRDRQETQYF.

This clonotype came up a few times. This rearrangement joins TRBV4-3 to TRBJ2-2; maybe TRBD1 (6 bases). CDR1 is LGHNA, CDR2 YSLEER, per germline. This CDR3 is built from 17 residues. The V and J ends lost 0 bases and 3 bases respectively, with 14 bases between them. The DNA for the CDR3 is TGCGCCAGCAGCCAAGATGGAACAGGGAGAGACACCGGGGAGCTGTTTTTT. Its translation: CASSQDGTGRDTGELFF.

In its sample, this clonotype was seen many times. The chain has TRBV20-1 and TRBJ2-3, with D uncertain. V gave up 5 bases and J gave up 3 bases, with 9 bases separating them. This CDR3 has 12 amino acids. The germline V gene encodes CDR1 DFQATT and CDR2 SNEGSKA (reference sequence). This CDR3 is CSAPKGTDTQYF. The CDR3 region has the DNA TGCAGTGCTCCAAAGGGTACAGATACGCAGTATTTT.

This clonotype came up a few times. The rearrangement links TRBV12-3 or TRBV12-4 to TRBJ2-5; weak D call: TRBD2 (5 bases). Trimming took 7 bases from V and 4 from J, leaving 10 bases between them. This CDR3 region has 12 residues. The CDR3 bases are TGTGCCAGCAAGGGTGAGGGAGAGACCCAGTACTTC. This encodes CASKGEGETQYF.

This clonotype came up many times. The genes are TRBV20-1 and TRBJ2-1, with unresolved D. V was cut by 1 base and J by 10 bases, with 11 bases left in between. The CDR3 runs to 12 residues. The V gene's germline CDR1 is DFQATT and CDR2 SNEGSKA (reference sequence). DNA of the CDR3: TGCAGTGCTAGAGTGAATGGCGGAGAGCAGTTCTTC. As protein: CSARVNGGEQFF.

This clonotype was seen at least ten times. The chain is built from TRBV4-2 and TRBJ2-1; the match to TRBD2 covers 11 bases. Germline CDR1 LGHNA, CDR2 YNFKEQ. The CDR3 loop spans 16 amino acids. With 5 bases clipped from V and 4 bases from J, the junction kept 7 bases outside the gene matches. CDR3 DNA sequence: TGTGCCAGCAGCGTGCAACTAGCGGGAGTTTACAATGAGCAGTTCTTC. Translation gives CASSVQLAGVYNEQFF.

This clonotype was counted between two and nine times. The chain has TRBV29-1 and TRBJ2-3, with D perhaps given as TRBD1 or TRBD2 (5 bases each). Trimming pared 6 bases from V and 5 bases from J, leaving 15 bases between. The CDR3 is made up of 13 amino acids. The V gene's germline CDR1 is SQVTM and CDR2 ANQGSEA. The CDR3 here is CSVAPGTGDTQYF. As DNA, the CDR3 is TGCAGCGTCGCTCCCGGGACGGGAGATACGCAGTATTTT.

The chain uses TRBV6-1 and TRBJ2-7, with D perhaps TRBD2 (6 bases). V shed 10 bases and J shed 0 bases, with 19 bases lying between them. From germline, CDR1 is MNHNS and CDR2 SASEGT. CDR3 length: 15 amino acids. CDR3: CATIGGGTGSYEQYF. The CDR3 DNA is TGTGCCACCATAGGTGGGGGGACTGGCTCCTACGAGCAGTACTTC.

Comments on this clonotype: This is likely a read error, given that the CDR3 carries no conserved phenylalanine or tryptophan at its end. The chain links TRBV7-8 to TRBJ2-7; D remains unclear. Trimming left V 5 bases short and J 4 bases short, with 12 bases between. This CDR3 has 13 amino acids. Looked up from germline, CDR1 is SGHVS and CDR2 is FQNEAQ. This CDR3 is CASSIRVGYEQYL. The DNA for the CDR3 is TGTGCCAGCAGCATCCGGGTGGGGTACGAGCAGTACCTC.

This clonotype was counted many times. The rearrangement joins TRBV7-3 to TRBJ2-2; D possibly matches TRBD1 or TRBD2 (6 bases each). This CDR3 has 19 residues. CDR1 SGHTA and CDR2 FQGTGA come from the germline V gene. Between the trimmed V and J ends, which lost 5 bases and 1 base, there was a span of 23 bases. The CDR3 DNA sequence: TGTGCCAGCAGCCCCCACCGGGAGAGGGGACATAAGAACACCGGGGAGCTGTTTTTT. Translation: CASSPHRERGHKNTGELFF.

This clonotype has more than one count but fewer than ten. V and J are TRBV3-1 and TRBJ2-7; TRBD1 aligns across 8 bases. The junction had 11 bases not matched to a gene; V was cut back by 2 bases and J by 5 bases. The CDR3 length is 16 residues. Germline V gene data show CDR1 as LGHDT and CDR2 as YNNKEL (reference sequence). CDR3 amino acids: CASSQMGAGGFDEQYF. Written as DNA, the CDR3 is TGTGCCAGCAGCCAAATGGGGGCAGGGGGCTTCGACGAGCAGTACTTC.

The table lists this clonotype with a few counts. The rearrangement uses TRBV20-1 and TRBJ2-7; TRBD1 agrees at 8 bases. The CDR3 spans 16 residues. Looked up from germline, CDR1 is DFQATT and CDR2 is SNEGSKA (reference sequence). V lost 2 bases and J lost 6; bases outside the gene matches: 15. In DNA, the CDR3 is TGCAGTGCTAGAAACCTTGGACAGGGAGGAATATCCGAGCAGTACTTC. Translating it yields CSARNLGQGGISEQYF.

This clonotype has at least ten counts. The V and J genes are TRBV20-1 and TRBJ1-6; D is perhaps TRBD1 (6 bases). The CDR3 totals 15 residues. V was trimmed by 3 bases and J by 8 bases, leaving 17 bases between them. The V gene's germline CDR1 is DFQATT and CDR2 SNEGSKA (reference sequence). The CDR3 sequence is CSASSGSPGDSPLHF. In DNA, the CDR3 is TGCAGTGCTAGTTCCGGGAGTCCAGGGGATTCACCCCTCCACTTT.

This clonotype appeared many times. This chain joins TRBV7-2 and TRBJ1-1; tentatively, D is TRBD1 (6 bases). This CDR3 comprises 13 residues. The germline V and J ends were trimmed by 5 bases and 10 bases, with 17 bases remaining between them. Germline V CDR1 and CDR2: SGHTA, FQGNSA. The chain's CDR3 is CASSDGYRAGAFF. In DNA form, the CDR3 reads TGTGCCAGCAGCGATGGGTACAGGGCCGGAGCTTTCTTT.

This clonotype was detected ten times or more. V gene TRBV29-1 combines with J gene TRBJ1-4; D is unresolved. Germline CDR1 and CDR2: SQVTM and ANQGSEA. This CDR3 spans 13 amino acids. V lost 4 bases to trimming and J lost 5 bases, with 11 bases between them. The CDR3 spells CSVGGRSNEKLFF. The DNA of the CDR3 is TGCAGCGTTGGAGGGCGCTCGAATGAAAAACTGTTTTTT. Complete variable domain (other parts from reference TRBV29-1 and TRBJ1-4): SAVISQKPSRDICQRGTSLTIQCQVDSQVTMMFWYRQQPGQSLTLIATANQGSEATYESGFVIDKFPISRPNLTFSTLTVSNMSPEDSSIYLCSVGGRSNEKLFFGSGTQLSVL.

This clonotype was recorded many times. V and J are TRBV11-2 and TRBJ2-5; D is uncertain. Trimming stripped 3 bases from V and 2 bases from J, with 7 bases between. This CDR3 is 13 amino acids long. CDR1 SGHAT and CDR2 FQNNGV come from the germline V gene. The CDR3 sequence: CASSFGSQETQYF. The CDR3 DNA sequence: TGTGCCAGCAGCTTCGGGTCTCAAGAGACCCAGTACTTC.

The sample holds a few counts of this clonotype. The chain is built from TRBV5-1 and TRBJ2-3, with D possibly being TRBD2 (5 bases). Germline V gene lookup returns CDR1 SGHRS and CDR2 YFSETQ. V shed 1 base and J shed 2 bases, with 8 bases lying between them. The CDR3 runs 14 residues. This CDR3 is CASSLISDTDTQYF. CDR3 sequence (DNA): TGCGCCAGCAGCTTGATTAGCGACACAGATACGCAGTATTTT.

This clonotype was seen only a few times. The chain joins TRBV7-2 to TRBJ2-3; no clear D gene. V was pared by 1 base and J by 0 bases, with 8 bases between. Germline values: CDR1 SGHTA, CDR2 FQGNSA. The CDR3 has 15 residues. CDR3 nucleotide sequence: TGTGCCAGCAGCTTAGTGACTTTTAGCACAGATACGCAGTATTTT. Its translation: CASSLVTFSTDTQYF. Looking up the rest from reference TRBV7-2 and TRBJ2-3 gives the full variable domain: GAGVSQSPSNKVTEKGKDVELRCDPISGHTALYWYRQSLGQGLEFLIYFQGNSAPDKSGLPSDRFSAERTGGSVSTLTIQRTQQEDSAVYLCASSLVTFSTDTQYFGPGTRLTVL.

The V and J genes are TRBV6-1 and TRBJ1-5, with 7 nucleotides matching TRBD1. CDR3 length equals 15 residues. The V gene's germline CDR1 is MNHNS and CDR2 SASEGT. With V trimmed by 3 bases and J by 8 bases, 10 bases remained unmatched. The CDR3 coding sequence is TGTGCCAGCAGTGAGCAACCACAGGGGCCAGAGCCCCAGCATTTT. As protein: CASSEQPQGPEPQHF.

This clonotype appeared a few times. The chain uses TRBV7-6 and TRBJ1-6; the match to TRBD1 covers 7 bases. V was clipped by 4 bases and J by 6 bases; unmatched bases: 6. This CDR3 comprises 15 residues. CDR1 and CDR2 from the germline V gene are SGHVS and FNYEAQ. CDR3 DNA: TGTGCCAGCAGCTCGGGACAGCGCCTTAATTCACCCCTCCACTTT. Translation: CASSSGQRLNSPLHF.

The chain carries TRBV4-2 and TRBJ1-5; D is unresolved. Germline assignment: CDR1 LGHNA and CDR2 YNFKEQ. The CDR3 has 14 amino acids. V was shortened by 1 base and J by 7 bases, with 11 bases between the two germline ends. Here the CDR3 DNA reads TGTGCCAGCAGCCAAGGCGACGGAGGACAGCCCCAGCATTTT. Protein sequence: CASSQGDGGQPQHF.

In its sample, this clonotype was seen a few times. V is TRBV6-1 and J is TRBJ2-7; 7 bases match TRBD1. The germline V gene encodes CDR1 MNHNS and CDR2 SASEGT. The CDR3 has 14 residues. J was trimmed by 2 bases and V by 7 bases; bases with no gene match: 8. The CDR3 region is CASNRDSYTYEQYF. In DNA form, the CDR3 reads TGTGCCAGCAATCGGGACAGCTACACCTACGAGCAGTACTTC.

In the case of this clonotype: This may be a read error, as it is one base from a much larger clone. The rearrangement uses TRBV6-2 or TRBV6-3 and TRBJ2-7, with TRBD1 matching over 8 bases. The ends lost 6 bases at V and 2 bases at J; junction bases unmatched: 3. The length of the CDR3 is 13 residues. Per germline, CDR1 MNHEY and CDR2 SVGEGT. CDR3 nucleotides: TGTGCCAGCAGGAAGACAGGGGCCTACGAGCAGTACTTC. Protein sequence: CASRKTGAYEQYF.

A few counts support this clonotype. The chain combines TRBV11-1 with TRBJ2-1; D call uncertain. The CDR3 contains 13 residues. Germline V lookup: CDR1 SGHAT, CDR2 FQDESV (reference sequence). The V and J ends lost 5 bases and 5 bases respectively, with 10 bases between them. This CDR3 is CASSKDFHNEQFF. As DNA, the CDR3 is TGTGCCAGCAGCAAAGACTTCCACAATGAGCAGTTCTTC.

In its sample, this clonotype was seen many times. The V and J genes are TRBV6-5 and TRBJ1-1; D is uncertain. Trimming took off 1 base at V and 5 bases at J, with 2 bases between the two ends. The CDR3 loop spans 11 amino acids. Per germline, CDR1 MNHEY and CDR2 SVGAGI. CDR3 bases: TGTGCCAGCAGTTACTTAACTGAAGCTTTCTTT. It codes for CASSYLTEAFF.

This clonotype showed up just a few times. The chain recombines TRBV11-1 with TRBJ2-2, with 8 nucleotides matching TRBD1. The V gene's germline CDR1 is SGHAT and CDR2 FQDESV (reference sequence). The CDR3 loop spans 16 amino acids. J gave up 3 bases and V 2 bases, and 5 bases lay outside the gene matches. CDR3 in amino acids: CASSLLSGGHTGELFF. CDR3 nucleotide sequence: TGTGCCAGCAGCTTACTGTCAGGGGGCCACACCGGGGAGCTGTTTTTT. Combining the CDR3 with reference TRBV11-1 and TRBJ2-2 gives the whole variable domain EAEVAQSPRYKITEKSQAVAFWCDPISGHATLYWYRQILGQGPELLVQFQDESVVDDSQLPKDRFSAERLKGVDSTLKIQPAELGDSAMYLCASSLLSGGHTGELFFGEGSRLTVL.

This clonotype appeared a few times. The rearrangement uses TRBV20-1 and TRBJ2-7; tentatively, D is TRBD2 (6 bases). Germline V gene data show CDR1 as DFQATT and CDR2 as SNEGSKA (reference sequence). The CDR3 has 14 residues. Trimming cost V 5 bases and J 6 bases, with 20 bases left between them. CDR3 residues: CSADAGTGLREQYF. The CDR3 nucleotides read TGCAGTGCTGACGCCGGGACTGGACTACGCGAGCAGTACTTC.

This clonotype was seen a few times. The chain joins TRBV7-9 to TRBJ2-7; 7 bases are shared with TRBD1. CDR1 is SEHNR, CDR2 FQNEAQ, per germline (reference sequence). Unmatched junction bases numbered 14, after V lost 6 bases and J lost 3 bases. The CDR3 has 16 residues. This CDR3 is CASSEPRGRIDYEQYF. CDR3 nucleotides: TGTGCCAGCAGTGAACCTAGGGGGCGTATCGACTACGAGCAGTACTTC.

The J gene is TRBJ1-2, the V gene TRBV5-1, with D perhaps matching TRBD1 (6 bases). The V and J ends lost 0 bases and 3 bases respectively, with 15 bases between them. This CDR3 region has 16 residues. Germline V gene lookup returns CDR1 SGHRS and CDR2 YFSETQ. This CDR3 is CASSLATGREYYGYTF. For the CDR3, the DNA is TGCGCCAGCAGCTTGGCCACAGGGAGGGAGTACTATGGCTACACCTTC.